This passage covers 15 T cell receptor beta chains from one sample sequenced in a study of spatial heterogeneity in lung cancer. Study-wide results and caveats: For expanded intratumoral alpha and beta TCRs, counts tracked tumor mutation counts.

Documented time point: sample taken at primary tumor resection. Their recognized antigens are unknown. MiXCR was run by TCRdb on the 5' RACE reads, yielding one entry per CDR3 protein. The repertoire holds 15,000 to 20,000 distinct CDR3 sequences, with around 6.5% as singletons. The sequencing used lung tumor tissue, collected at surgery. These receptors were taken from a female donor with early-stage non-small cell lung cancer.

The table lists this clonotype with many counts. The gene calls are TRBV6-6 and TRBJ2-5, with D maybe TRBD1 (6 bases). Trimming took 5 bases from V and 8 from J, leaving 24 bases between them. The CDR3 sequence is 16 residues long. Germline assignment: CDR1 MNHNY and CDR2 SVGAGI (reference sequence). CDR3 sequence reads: CASSIGPQPGQSTQYF. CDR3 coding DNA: TGTGCCAGCAGTATCGGGCCCCAGCCCGGACAGAGCACCCAGTACTTC.

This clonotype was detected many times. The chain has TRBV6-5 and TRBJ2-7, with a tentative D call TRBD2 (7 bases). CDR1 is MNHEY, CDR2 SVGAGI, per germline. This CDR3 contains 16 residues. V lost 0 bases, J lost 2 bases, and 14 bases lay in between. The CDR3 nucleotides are TGTGCCAGCAGTTACTCACCATTAGGGGGGGCCTACGAGCAGTACTTC. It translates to CASSYSPLGGAYEQYF.

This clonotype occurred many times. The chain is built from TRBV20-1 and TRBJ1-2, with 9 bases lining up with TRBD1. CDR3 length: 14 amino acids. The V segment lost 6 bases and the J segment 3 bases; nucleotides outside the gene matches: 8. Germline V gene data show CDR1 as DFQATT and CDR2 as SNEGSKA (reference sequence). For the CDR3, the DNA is TGCAGTGCGAGGGGGGACAGGGCTCACTATGGCTACACCTTC. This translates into CSARGDRAHYGYTF.

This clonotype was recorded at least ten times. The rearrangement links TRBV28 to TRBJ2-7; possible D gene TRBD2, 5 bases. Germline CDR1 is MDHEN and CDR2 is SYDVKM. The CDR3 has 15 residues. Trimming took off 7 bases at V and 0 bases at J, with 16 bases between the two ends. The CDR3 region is CASTLSGSSSYEQYF. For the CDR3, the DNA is TGTGCCAGCACCCTCTCGGGGTCGAGCTCCTACGAGCAGTACTTC.

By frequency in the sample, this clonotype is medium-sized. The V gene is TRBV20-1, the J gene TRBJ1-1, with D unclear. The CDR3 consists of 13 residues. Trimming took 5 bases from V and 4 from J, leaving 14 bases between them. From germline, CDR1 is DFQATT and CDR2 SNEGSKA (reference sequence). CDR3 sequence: CSAPRGSGTEAFF. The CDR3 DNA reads TGCAGTGCTCCCCGCGGCAGCGGCACTGAAGCTTTCTTT.

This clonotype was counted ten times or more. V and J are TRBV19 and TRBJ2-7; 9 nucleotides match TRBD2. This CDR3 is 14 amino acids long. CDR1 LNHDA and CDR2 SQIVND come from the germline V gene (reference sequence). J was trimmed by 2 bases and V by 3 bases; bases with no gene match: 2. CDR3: CASSILAGTYEQYF. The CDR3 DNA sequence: TGTGCCAGTAGTATCCTAGCGGGAACCTACGAGCAGTACTTC.

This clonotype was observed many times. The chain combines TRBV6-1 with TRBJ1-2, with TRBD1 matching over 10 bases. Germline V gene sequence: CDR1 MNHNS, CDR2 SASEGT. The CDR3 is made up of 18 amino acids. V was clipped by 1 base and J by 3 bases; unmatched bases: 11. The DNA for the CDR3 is TGTGCCAGCAGTGAAGGGGGGACAGGGGAGCGAACCCACTATGGCTACACCTTC. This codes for CASSEGGTGERTHYGYTF.

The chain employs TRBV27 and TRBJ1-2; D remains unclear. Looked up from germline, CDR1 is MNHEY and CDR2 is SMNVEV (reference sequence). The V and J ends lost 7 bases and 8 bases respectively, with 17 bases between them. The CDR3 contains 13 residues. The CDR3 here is CASIPAGGRGYTF. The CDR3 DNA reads TGTGCCAGCATCCCTGCGGGAGGTAGGGGCTACACCTTC.

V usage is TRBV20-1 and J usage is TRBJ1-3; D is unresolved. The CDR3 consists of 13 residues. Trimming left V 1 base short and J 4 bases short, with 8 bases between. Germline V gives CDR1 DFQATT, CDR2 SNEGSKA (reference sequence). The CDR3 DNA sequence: TGCAGTGCTAGAGCTCAGATAGGAAACACCATATATTTT. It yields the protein CSARAQIGNTIYF.

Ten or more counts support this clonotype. CDR3 amino acids: CASSSAQGSTAFF. In DNA form, the CDR3 reads TGTGCCAGCAGTTCGGCACAGGGATCAACAGCTTTCTTT. The V and J genes are TRBV12-3 or TRBV12-4 and TRBJ1-1; maybe TRBD1 (6 bases). This CDR3 comprises 13 residues. V was pared by 4 bases and J by 10 bases, with 16 bases between.

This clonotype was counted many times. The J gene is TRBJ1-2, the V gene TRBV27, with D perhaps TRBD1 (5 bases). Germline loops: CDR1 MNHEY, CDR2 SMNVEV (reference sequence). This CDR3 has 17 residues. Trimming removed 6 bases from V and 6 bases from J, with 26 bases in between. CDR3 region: CASSLKGAKGPSHGYTF. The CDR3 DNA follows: TGTGCCAGCAGCCTCAAAGGGGCCAAGGGGCCTAGTCATGGCTACACCTTC.

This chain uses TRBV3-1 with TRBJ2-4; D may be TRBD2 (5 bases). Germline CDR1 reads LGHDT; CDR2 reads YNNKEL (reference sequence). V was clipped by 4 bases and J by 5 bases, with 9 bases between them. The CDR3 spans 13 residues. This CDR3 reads CASSLKGENIQYF. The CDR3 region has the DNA TGTGCCAGCAGCCTCAAGGGAGAAAACATTCAGTACTTC.

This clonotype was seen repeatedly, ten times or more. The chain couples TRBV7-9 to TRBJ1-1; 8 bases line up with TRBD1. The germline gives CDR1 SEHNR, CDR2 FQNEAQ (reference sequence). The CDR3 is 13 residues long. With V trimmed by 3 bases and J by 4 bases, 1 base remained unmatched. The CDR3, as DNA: TGTGCCAGCAGCTTTGGACAGGGCACTGAAGCTTTCTTT. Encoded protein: CASSFGQGTEAFF.

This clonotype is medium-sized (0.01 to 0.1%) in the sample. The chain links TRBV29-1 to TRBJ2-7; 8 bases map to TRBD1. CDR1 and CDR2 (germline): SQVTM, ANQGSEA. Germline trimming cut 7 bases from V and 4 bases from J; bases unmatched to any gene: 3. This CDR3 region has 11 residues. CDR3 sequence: CSGGQGYEQYF. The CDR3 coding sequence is TGCAGCGGAGGACAGGGATACGAGCAGTACTTC.

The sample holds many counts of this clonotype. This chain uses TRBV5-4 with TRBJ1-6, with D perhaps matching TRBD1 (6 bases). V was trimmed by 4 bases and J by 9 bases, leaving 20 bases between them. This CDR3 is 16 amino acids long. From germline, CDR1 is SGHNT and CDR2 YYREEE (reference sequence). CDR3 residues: CASSIGTSNALSPLHF. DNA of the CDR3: TGTGCCAGCAGCATTGGGACATCAAATGCCCTTTCACCCCTCCACTTT.